Presented here are 11 T cell receptor beta chains from one specimen sequenced in a study of T cells after yellow fever vaccination (dated by TCRdb to the late 2010s). Interpreted using the paper, the treatment or condition label stands for: live attenuated yellow fever vaccine strain. Library preparation was by 5' RACE. TCRdb names Illumina NovaSeq 6000 as the instrument used. TCRdb reprocessing: public reads trimmed at Q25 with fastp, clones called with MiXCR, in-frame beta chains kept. Rows are combined by CDR3 protein, so each entry shows the most common genes and DNA. This sample has 300,000 to 400,000 distinct CDR3 sequences in its table, and under 15% of those were observed once. The ten largest make up 2.5% to 4% of the sample. Source: CD4+ T cells sorted from PBMCs, taken 15 days after the yellow fever booster vaccination. These receptors were obtained from a man younger than 35 who received the YFV17D yellow fever vaccine.

This clonotype was found a few times. The rearrangement uses TRBV7-2 and TRBJ2-5; perhaps TRBD2 as D (7 bases). The CDR3 is made up of 15 amino acids. Trimming shortened V by 6 bases and J by 6 bases, and 20 bases separated the two germline ends. Germline CDR1 and CDR2: SGHTA and FQGNSA. The CDR3 DNA sequence: TGTGCCAGCAGTCTTTATGGGGGGGGCCCACAGACCCAGTACTTC. Its protein is CASSLYGGGPQTQYF.

This clonotype was detected only a few times. The CDR3 is CASSQQGSHQETQYF. In nucleotides, the CDR3 is TGCGCCAGCAGCCAACAAGGTAGCCACCAAGAGACCCAGTACTTC. The chain recombines TRBV4-1 with TRBJ2-5; no reliable D call. CDR3 size: 15 residues. Trimming left V 2 bases short and J 0 bases short, with 10 bases between. Germline V CDR1 and CDR2: MGHRA, YSYEKL.

This clonotype was observed a few times. The CDR3 sequence: CASSQDRSYEQYV. The CDR3 nucleotides read TGTGCCAGCAGCCAAGACAGGTCCTACGAGCAGTACGTC. This rearrangement joins TRBV7-9 to TRBJ2-7, with D perhaps matching TRBD1 (6 bases). CDR1 and CDR2 from the germline V gene are SEHNR and FQNEAQ (reference sequence). Trimming left V 5 bases short and J 1 base short, with 9 bases between. The CDR3 consists of 13 residues.

This clonotype was found a few times. This chain uses TRBV20-1 with TRBJ1-6; D gene unclear. The germline gives CDR1 DFQATT, CDR2 SNEGSKA (reference sequence). Trimming cost V 0 bases and J 0 bases, with 9 bases left between them. The CDR3 runs 16 residues. The CDR3 DNA is TGCAGTGCTAGAGATGTGGGGAGCTCCTATAATTCACCCCTCCACTTT. It is translated as CSARDVGSSYNSPLHF.

CDR3: CASSLAWAGGGKNTGELFF. CDR3 DNA: TGTGCCAGCAGCTTAGCGTGGGCAGGGGGCGGCAAGAACACCGGGGAGCTGTTTTTT. The V gene is TRBV7-6, the J gene TRBJ2-2, with 8 positions matching TRBD1. The CDR3 has 19 amino acids. V was clipped by 0 bases and J by 1 base; unmatched bases: 10. CDR1 is SGHVS and CDR2 is FNYEAQ in the germline V gene.

This clonotype was seen a handful of times. The V and J genes are TRBV7-9 and TRBJ2-7; 7 bases align to TRBD1. With V trimmed by 5 bases and J by 4 bases, 11 bases remained unmatched. The germline V gene encodes CDR1 SEHNR and CDR2 FQNEAQ (reference sequence). The CDR3 is 15 residues long. In DNA, the CDR3 is TGTGCCAGCAGCCCGACCATCAGACAGGGATACGAGCAGTACTTC. This gives the protein CASSPTIRQGYEQYF.

As DNA, the CDR3 is TGTGCCAGCAGTGTAGAGAACGAGCAGTACGTC. Translating it yields CASSVENEQYV. The chain recombines TRBV2 with TRBJ2-7, with D unresolved. The V end lost 4 bases, the J end lost 5 bases, and 6 bases lay between the germline ends. Germline lookup yields CDR1 SNHLY and CDR2 FYNNEI. CDR3 length: 11 amino acids.

The table lists this clonotype with a few counts. As DNA, the CDR3 is TGTGCCAGCAGCGTAGGCCTACTAGCGGGGGAGTACCAAGAGACCCAGTACTTC. Protein: CASSVGLLAGEYQETQYF. This chain joins TRBV9 and TRBJ2-5; 11 bases line up with TRBD2. The J segment lost 0 bases and the V segment lost 0 bases, leaving 7 bases of the junction unmatched. In germline, CDR1 is SGDLS, CDR2 YYNGEE. The CDR3 spans 18 residues.

This clonotype was detected a few times. V gene TRBV7-9 combines with J gene TRBJ1-3, with 8 bases identical to TRBD1. Germline CDR1 and CDR2: SEHNR and FQNEAQ (reference sequence). The CDR3 contains 15 residues. V gave up 2 bases and J gave up 4 bases; unmatched junction bases: 4. The CDR3 protein is CASSLQGASGNTIYF. DNA for the CDR3: TGTGCCAGCAGCTTACAGGGGGCGTCGGGAAACACCATATATTTT.

This clonotype was detected a few times. The V and J genes are TRBV5-1 and TRBJ2-2; D is possibly TRBD1 (5 bases). CDR1 is SGHRS, CDR2 YFSETQ, per germline. Trimming removed 4 bases at V and 1 base at J, with 11 bases between. There are 15 residues in the CDR3. CDR3 sequence reads: CASSGQTGNTGELFF. In DNA form, the CDR3 reads TGCGCCAGCAGCGGACAAACAGGGAACACCGGGGAGCTGTTTTTT.

The table lists this clonotype with a few counts. The V and J genes are TRBV12-3 or TRBV12-4 and TRBJ1-3; D gene ambiguous. The CDR3 length is 15 residues. V lost 5 bases and J 4 bases, leaving 15 bases between the germline ends. The CDR3 spells CASSPPAGKGNTIYF. For the CDR3, the DNA is TGTGCCAGCAGTCCCCCTGCGGGAAAGGGAAACACCATATATTTT.